This TCR beta chain was profiled in a study of cytomegalovirus exposure and HLA in healthy donors. About the study: As an earlier analysis found, roughly 180 million T cells yielded over 95 million unique TCR beta sequences.

V gave up 2 bases and J gave up 7 bases, with 9 bases separating them. This CDR3 spans 13 amino acids. Germline lookup yields CDR1 LNHDA and CDR2 SQIVND (reference sequence). Points from the study as a whole: Likely technical artifact: a cluster of highly shared sequence variants. Earlier findings revealed that most TCR beta V segments proved productive either about 87% or about 30% of the time.

Primers included in the PCR were 60 Vbeta and 13 Jbeta primers. Profiled with immunoSEQ multiplex PCR; TCRdb holds only in-frame clones, not every one. The sample shows some 210,000 clones, roughly four fifths of them seen only once. As to this clone: Its antigen is still unknown.

The chain carries TRBV19 and TRBJ1-5; D uncertain. The receptor's source is a woman aged 45-65 years in good health and CMV-seropositive. Sequenced: PBMCs. The CDR3 protein is CASSISVKQPQHF. For the CDR3, the DNA is TGTGCCAGTAGTATATCCGTTAAACAGCCCCAGCATTTT.